These T cell receptor beta chains were read from a single sample in a study of shared clonotypes between healthy human individuals. Clones were sequenced by immunoSEQ multiplex PCR, and TCRdb holds only the in-frame ones, with some missing. There are about 500,000 clones in the sample; 77% occur only once, and more than 10% lies in the top ten. Input material: PBMCs. The origin of the receptors is a woman in her forties in good health. Some clones in this sample may be carry-over from other donors' samples. Both conserved end residues are part of each CDR3. Fields, in order: clone size, V gene, J gene, D gene, CDR3 DNA, CDR3 protein. D genes are given only for firm matches. Part of the rows lack a size; the others show once, few, many or a class for expanded clones.

many	TRBV6-1	TRBJ1-2	.	TGTGCCAGCAGTGTAACGACAAATTCTAACTATGGCTACACCTTC	CASSVTTNSNYGYTF
.	TRBV7-7	TRBJ1-1	.	TGTGCCAGCAGCTTAGTCCAGAACACTGAAGCTTTCTTT	CASSLVQNTEAFF
.	TRBV7-9	TRBJ2-7	.	TGTGCCAGCAGCGAGCAGTACTTC	CASSEQYF
.	TRBV27	TRBJ2-3	.	TGTGCCAGCAGTTTCCTGCCCTTAGATACGCAGTATTTT	CASSFLPLDTQYF
.	TRBV4-2	TRBJ2-7	.	TGTGCCAGCAGCCAAGGGGGGGGCTTCCACGAGCAGTACTTC	CASSQGGGFHEQYF
.	TRBV18	TRBJ1-1	TRBD1	TGTGCCAGCTCACCCGGACAGGGGTCGGCTGAAGCTTTCTTT	CASSPGQGSAEAFF
once	TRBV5-4	TRBJ2-7	.	TGTGCCAGCAGCTCGATCGGGGGCCGGTACGAGCAGTACTTC	CASSSIGGRYEQYF
.	TRBV30	TRBJ2-7	.	TGTGCCTGGAGTGTACCGGGCGCAGTGGTTGGCGCCTACGAGCAGTACTTC	CAWSVPGAVVGAYEQYF
.	TRBV7-3	TRBJ2-7	.	TGTGCCAGCAGCTTAGGGGCTAGCCCCCCGTACGAGCAGTACTTC	CASSLGASPPYEQYF
.	TRBV9	TRBJ2-2	.	TGTGCCAGCAGCCCACCGAACACCGGGGAGCTGTTTTTT	CASSPPNTGELFF
few	TRBV6-5	TRBJ2-5	TRBD2	TGTGCCAGCAGAACAGCGGGAGCAGAAGAGACCCAGTACTTC	CASRTAGAEETQYF
.	TRBV18	TRBJ2-7	TRBD2	TGTGCCAGCTCACCTAGGGCAGGGAGGGGCGACGAGCAGTACTTC	CASSPRAGRGDEQYF
.	TRBV19	TRBJ2-5	.	TGTGCCAGTAGTCCCCGGACAGAAACAGAGACCCAGTACTTC	CASSPRTETETQYF
.	TRBV5-1	TRBJ2-1	.	TGCGCCAGCAGCTTACGACAGGATTACAATGAGCAGTTCTTC	CASSLRQDYNEQFF
once	TRBV15	TRBJ1-5	TRBD1	TGTGCCACCAGTTCGGGACAGGGGGCACTTCAGCCCCAGCATTTT	CATSSGQGALQPQHF
.	TRBV5-1	TRBJ1-5	.	TGCGCCAGCAGGTGGGATAGCAATCAGCCCCAGCATTTT	CASRWDSNQPQHF
.	TRBV7-8	TRBJ2-7	TRBD2	TGTGCCAGCACCGTTAGAGCCAGCGGGAGTCTCTACGAGCAGTACTTC	CASTVRASGSLYEQYF
.	TRBV4-2	TRBJ1-1	.	TGTGCCAGCAGCAATCCTCCGACAGATCTGAACACTGAAGCTTTCTTT	CASSNPPTDLNTEAFF
.	TRBV28	TRBJ2-1	TRBD2	TGTGCCAGCACGACTAGCGGGAGTATCTATGAGCAGTTCTTC	CASTTSGSIYEQFF
.	TRBV7-6	TRBJ2-1	TRBD2	TGTGCCAGCAGCTTAGATCCCGGGACTAGCAGTGAGCAGTTCTTC	CASSLDPGTSSEQFF
.	TRBV2	TRBJ2-2	.	TGTGCCAGCAGTGACCTCGCAGGAACTTACGTTGGCGGGGAGCTGTTTTTT	CASSDLAGTYVGGELFF
once	TRBV18	TRBJ2-2	TRBD1	TGTGCCAGCTCACCACTAGGGACAGTAGCCGGGGAGCTGTTTTTT	CASSPLGTVAGELFF
few	TRBV27	TRBJ1-1	TRBD1	TGTGCCAGCTATCAGGGGGCTGGCACTGAAGCTTTCTTT	CASYQGAGTEAFF
.	TRBV5-5	TRBJ2-7	.	TGTGCCAGCAGCTTGGTAATTGTGGGGTCAGGGGCCCGCGAGCAGTACTTC	CASSLVIVGSGAREQYF
few	TRBV7-3	TRBJ2-1	TRBD2	TGTGCCAGCAGCCCGGGCCTAGCGGGAGCAGATGAGCAGTTCTTC	CASSPGLAGADEQFF
.	TRBV7-8	TRBJ2-7	TRBD2	TGTGCCAGCAGCTTAGCGCTGGGAGGGCCCACCTACGAGCAGTACTTC	CASSLALGGPTYEQYF
many	TRBV19	TRBJ1-1	.	TGTGCCAGTAGTATGAGATGGAGGGAAAGTGCTTTCTTT	CASSMRWRESAFF
.	TRBV13	TRBJ2-7	TRBD2	TGTGCCAGCAGCTCCAGACTAGCTATTTTCGACGAGCAGTACTTC	CASSSRLAIFDEQYF
.	TRBV18	TRBJ2-1	TRBD2	TGTGCCAGCTCAACATCTAGCGGGCCGGTGGGTGAGCAGTTCTTC	CASSTSSGPVGEQFF
.	TRBV2	TRBJ2-4	.	TGTGCCAGCAGTCCCGGACAGAATGAGGCAAACATTCAGTACTTC	CASSPGQNEANIQYF
.	TRBV7-9	TRBJ2-7	.	TGTGCCAGCAGCTTTCACCACGAGCAGTACTTC	CASSFHHEQYF
.	TRBV7-2	TRBJ1-5	.	TGTGCCAGCAGCTTAAGGATCTCGGGCAATCAGCCCCAGCATTTT	CASSLRISGNQPQHF
.	TRBV4-2	TRBJ1-5	.	TGTGCCAGCAGCCAAGATGGGGGGGGTGGCGTAAACCATCAGCCCCAGCATTTT	CASSQDGGGGVNHQPQHF
once	TRBV6-6	TRBJ1-1	.	TGTGCCAGCAGTTTCCCTCTCCGTGGGGTGAACACTGAAGCTTTCTTT	CASSFPLRGVNTEAFF
.	TRBV27	TRBJ1-2	.	TGTGCCAGCGCACAGGGCCGGAACTATGGCTACACCTTC	CASAQGRNYGYTF
.	TRBV27	TRBJ2-1	TRBD2	TGTGCCAGCAGTTTAAACCCCGGACTAGCGGACACCCCCGGGCATCACAATGAGCAGTTCTTC	CASSLNPGLADTPGHHNEQFF
.	TRBV5-1	TRBJ2-7	TRBD2	TGCGCCAGCAGCTGGGATAGCGGGAGCGGCCTCGGCGAGCAGTACTTC	CASSWDSGSGLGEQYF
.	TRBV27	TRBJ2-7	TRBD1	TGTGCCAGCAGTCCGGGACAGGGGATGGGCGAGCAGTACTTC	CASSPGQGMGEQYF
.	TRBV30	TRBJ2-5	.	TGTGCCTGGAGTCTGGCAGGTCAAGAGACCCAGTACTTC	CAWSLAGQETQYF
.	TRBV5-1	TRBJ2-1	.	TGCGCCAGCAGCTTGAGGACAGTCAACAATGAGCAGTTCTTC	CASSLRTVNNEQFF
once	TRBV4-3	TRBJ1-1	.	TGCGCCAGCAGCCAAGACCCTGGGGGGGCTGCGAACACTGAAGCTTTCTTT	CASSQDPGGAANTEAFF
.	TRBV5-1	TRBJ1-2	TRBD1	TGCGCCAGCAGCTTGAACTCGGACAGGGGAGGGCATGGCTACACCTTC	CASSLNSDRGGHGYTF
few	TRBV2	TRBJ1-4	.	TGTGCCAGCAGGGCGGGAGCAACTAATGAAAAACTGTTTTTT	CASRAGATNEKLFF
.	TRBV28	TRBJ1-5	TRBD1	TGTGCCAGCAGCGGAACCACAGGGGACAGCAATCAGCCCCAGCATTTT	CASSGTTGDSNQPQHF
.	TRBV29-1	TRBJ2-5	.	TGCAGCGTTGGGACCCTACAAGAGACCCAGTACTTC	CSVGTLQETQYF
.	TRBV29-1	TRBJ2-5	TRBD2	TGCAGCGTTCCTGCTAGCGGATGGTACCAAGAGACCCAGTACTTC	CSVPASGWYQETQYF
.	TRBV4-2	TRBJ2-5	.	TGTGCCAGCAGCCCATTCGGGGGGCGAGAGACCCAGTACTTC	CASSPFGGRETQYF
.	TRBV7-8	TRBJ1-5	.	TGTGCCAGCAGCTCCCGGCGGGGGGGAGGCAATCAGCCCCAGCATTTT	CASSSRRGGGNQPQHF
.	TRBV10-3	TRBJ1-3	.	TGTGCCCCACGGTCCAGGGAGCACACCATATATTTT	CAPRSREHTIYF
few	TRBV28	TRBJ1-5	.	TGTGCCAGCAGTACCTACAGGACCAATCAGCCCCAGCATTTT	CASSTYRTNQPQHF
.	TRBV6-6	TRBJ2-5	TRBD1	TGTGCCAGCAGTTACCGGACAGGGGGAGAGACCCAGTACTTC	CASSYRTGGETQYF
.	TRBV10-2	TRBJ1-2	.	TGCGCCAGCAGTGAGTCTGGGCACCCGTATGGCTACACCTTC	CASSESGHPYGYTF
.	TRBV4-1	TRBJ2-3	TRBD2	TGCGCCAGCAGCCAAGAATGGGGCCAACTAGCGGGGAACACAGATACGCAGTATTTT	CASSQEWGQLAGNTDTQYF